Below are 9 T cell receptor beta chains sequenced from a single sample in a study of post-analysis software for immune sequencing data. Which antigens these TCRs recognize remains unknown. The TCR beta cDNA libraries contained unique molecular identifiers. Each CDR3 protein gets one entry after TCRdb re-called the PCR reads with MiXCR. The repertoire holds some 190,000 distinct CDR3 sequences, with 29% as singletons. Study-wide results and caveats: Patients showed TRBV5-6, TRBV5-1 and TRBV20-1 among five TRBV segments more frequent than in controls.

Source material: blood. These receptors all come from a girl under 18 with multiple sclerosis.

This rearrangement joins TRBV3-1 to TRBJ2-2; TRBD1 matches 9 bases. The length of the CDR3 is 15 residues. Trimming took 4 bases from V and 7 from J; bases not matched to a gene: 7. Germline CDR1 and CDR2: LGHDT and YNNKEL (reference sequence). The CDR3 DNA is TGTGCCAGCAGCCGAGGGACAGGGTGGAGCGGGGAGCTGTTTTTT. It encodes CASSRGTGWSGELFF.

This clonotype has more than one count but fewer than ten. The chain couples TRBV20-1 to TRBJ1-1; no clear D. The germline V gene has CDR1 DFQATT and CDR2 SNEGSKA (reference sequence). V was cut by 3 bases and J by 1 base, with 15 bases left in between. CDR3 length: 15 amino acids. CDR3 amino acids: CSASSGGRGNTEAFF. The CDR3 nucleotides read TGCAGTGCTAGCTCGGGTGGGCGGGGGAACACTGAAGCTTTCTTT.

V and J are TRBV9 and TRBJ2-2, with unresolved D. Trimming took off 0 bases at V and 4 bases at J, with 13 bases between the two ends. The CDR3 runs 16 residues. The germline gives CDR1 SGDLS, CDR2 YYNGEE. Here the CDR3 reads CASSVEARRTTGELFF. CDR3 nucleotide sequence: TGTGCCAGCAGCGTAGAGGCAAGGAGAACCACCGGGGAGCTGTTTTTT.

The rearrangement links TRBV28 to TRBJ2-4, with D unresolved. TRBJ2-7 explains the end of the DNA better; the J call may be wrong. The CDR3 has 14 amino acids. Germline V gene lookup returns CDR1 MDHEN and CDR2 SYDVKM. This CDR3 reads CASSLLTQDYEQYF. As DNA, the CDR3 is TGTGCCAGCAGCCTCCTAACACAAGACTACGAGCAGTACTTC.

There are a few counts of this clonotype. This may come from a read error, since a much larger clone is one base off. The chain uses TRBV10-2 and TRBJ2-1; D is uncertain. This CDR3 is built from 15 residues. Per the germline V gene, CDR1 is WSHSY and CDR2 is SAAADI. V gave up 2 bases and J gave up 2 bases, with 10 bases separating them. CDR3: CASSEVRIPYNEQFF. CDR3 sequence (DNA): TGCGCCAGCAGTGAGGTGCGGATCCCCTACAATGAGCAGTTCTTC.

The V and J genes are TRBV5-1 and TRBJ2-7; TRBD1 agrees at 12 bases. The DNA end is a closer match to TRBJ2-4, so the J assignment may be wrong. CDR1 SGHRS and CDR2 YFSETQ come from the germline V gene. This CDR3 is built from 15 residues. CDR3 sequence: CASSAPGQGAGIQYF. In DNA, the CDR3 is TGCGCCAGCAGCGCACCGGGACAGGGGGCTGGCATTCAGTACTTC.

This clonotype was detected many times. V is TRBV12-3 or TRBV12-4 and J is TRBJ2-1, with D maybe TRBD2 (6 bases). Between the trimmed V and J ends, which lost 5 bases and 0 bases, there was a span of 17 bases. The CDR3 totals 17 residues. CDR3 region: CASSARVAVYSYNEQFF. In DNA, the CDR3 is TGTGCCAGCAGTGCCCGGGTAGCGGTATACTCCTACAATGAGCAGTTCTTC.

This clonotype appeared many times. The rearrangement links TRBV3-1 to TRBJ2-5; D gene unclear. Germline CDR1 reads LGHDT; CDR2 reads YNNKEL (reference sequence). The CDR3 runs to 12 residues. V lost 3 bases to trimming and J lost 4 bases, with 6 bases between them. CDR3 protein: CASSQLGETQYF. CDR3 sequence (DNA): TGTGCCAGCAGCCAGTTAGGAGAGACCCAGTACTTC.

The chain uses TRBV6-1 and TRBJ2-2, with D tentatively TRBD1 (6 bases). Germline V gene lookup returns CDR1 MNHNS and CDR2 SASEGT. Trimming shortened V by 9 bases and J by 6 bases, and 17 bases separated the two germline ends. CDR3 size: 14 residues. CDR3 loop: CASVIWTEAGELFF. In DNA form, the CDR3 reads TGTGCCAGTGTAATATGGACAGAAGCCGGGGAGCTGTTTTTT.